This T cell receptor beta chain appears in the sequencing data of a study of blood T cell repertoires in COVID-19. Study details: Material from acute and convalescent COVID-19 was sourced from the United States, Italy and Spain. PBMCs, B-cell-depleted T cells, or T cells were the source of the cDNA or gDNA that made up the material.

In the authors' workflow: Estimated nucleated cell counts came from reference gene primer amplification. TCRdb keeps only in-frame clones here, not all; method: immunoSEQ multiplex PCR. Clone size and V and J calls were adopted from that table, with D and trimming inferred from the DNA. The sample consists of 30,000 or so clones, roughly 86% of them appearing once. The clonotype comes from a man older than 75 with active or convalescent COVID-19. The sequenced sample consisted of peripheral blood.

DNA for the CDR3: TGTGCCAGCAGCCCCGGGACAGGGACTCATCAGCCCCAGCATTTT. This encodes CASSPGTGTHQPQHF. J is TRBJ1-5 and V is TRBV11-2; 9 nucleotides match TRBD1. CDR3 length: 15 residues. Germline loops: CDR1 SGHAT, CDR2 FQNNGV. V lost 5 bases, J lost 5 bases, and 7 bases stayed unmatched.